This entry lists 26 T cell receptor beta chains sequenced from one sample in a study of blood T cell repertoires in COVID-19. Assay used: immunoSEQ multiplex PCR; TCRdb lists only in-frame clones, some missing. The repertoire holds some 130,000 clones, with around 88% as singletons. The specimen sequenced was peripheral blood. These TCRs come from a man in his fifties or sixties with acute or convalescent COVID-19.

This clone is a singleton in its sample. J is TRBJ2-7 and V is TRBV19; D possibly corresponds to TRBD1 (5 bases). The CDR3 length is 15 residues. From germline, CDR1 is LNHDA and CDR2 SQIVND (reference sequence). V lost 3 bases and J lost 6, with 18 bases in between. The CDR3 sequence: CASSIGRGQISEQYF. Written as DNA, the CDR3 is TGTGCCAGTAGTATCGGTAGGGGCCAAATCTCCGAGCAGTACTTC. The whole variable domain, filled in from reference TRBV19 and TRBJ2-7, reads DGGITQSPKYLFRKEGQNVTLSCEQNLNHDAMYWYRQDPGQGLRLIYYSQIVNDFQKGDIAEGYSVSREKKESFPLTVTSAQKNPTAFYLCASSIGRGQISEQYFGPGTRLTVT.

The chain has TRBV9 and TRBJ2-7; 7 positions match TRBD1. The CDR3 covers 14 residues. The germline V gene encodes CDR1 SGDLS and CDR2 YYNGEE. After removal of 7 bases from V and 3 bases from J, the junction contained 10 bases not matched to a gene. Here the CDR3 DNA reads TGTGCCAGCTCACTGGGGGACAGAAACTACGAGCAGTACTTC. This gives the protein CASSLGDRNYEQYF. The whole variable domain, filled in from reference TRBV9 and TRBJ2-7, reads DSGVTQTPKHLITATGQRVTLRCSPRSGDLSVYWYQQSLDQGLQFLIQYYNGEERAKGNILERFSAQQFPDLHSELNLSSLELGDSALYFCASSLGDRNYEQYFGPGTRLTVT.

The V and J genes are TRBV11-2 and TRBJ2-3, with 10 bases that match TRBD2. V shed 6 bases and J 4 bases; nucleotides not matched to a gene: 7. There are 15 residues in the CDR3. The germline CDR1 and CDR2 sequences are SGHAT and FQNNGV. This chain's CDR3 is CASSYERGGADTQYF. CDR3 coding DNA: TGTGCCAGCAGTTACGAGCGGGGGGGCGCAGATACGCAGTATTTT.

The chain couples TRBV6-1 to TRBJ1-1; D is ambiguous. Trimming shortened V by 2 bases and J by 1 base, and 11 bases separated the two germline ends. The CDR3 length is 15 residues. CDR1 is MNHNS and CDR2 is SASEGT in the germline V gene. CDR3 amino acids: CASSELGGRNTEAFF. The CDR3 nucleotides are TGTGCCAGCAGTGAACTCGGCGGGAGGAACACTGAAGCTTTCTTT.

The chain is built from TRBV6-5 and TRBJ1-2; no definite D call. With 11 bases removed from V and 7 bases from J, the gap between germline ends came to 17 bases. The CDR3 has 12 residues. Germline loops: CDR1 MNHEY, CDR2 SVGAGI. The CDR3 region is CAVGSRIGGYTF. CDR3 in DNA: TGTGCCGTGGGGAGCAGAATAGGTGGCTACACCTTC.

The CDR3 DNA sequence: TGTGCCAGCAGCCCGGAAGACAGGGGTTATAGCGAGCAGTACTTC. It encodes CASSPEDRGYSEQYF. The chain couples TRBV3-1 (or the pseudogene TRBV3-2) to TRBJ2-7; TRBD1 matches 8 bases. Germline V CDR1 and CDR2: LGHDT, YNNKEL (reference sequence). CDR3 length: 15 amino acids. The ends lost 4 bases at V and 6 bases at J; junction bases unmatched: 11.

The chain employs TRBV10-3 and TRBJ2-5; 10 nucleotides align to TRBD2. Germline CDR1 and CDR2: ENHRY and SYGVKD. The CDR3 sequence is 14 residues long. After removal of 3 bases from V and 5 bases from J, the junction contained 3 bases not matched to a gene. CDR3 bases: TGTGCCATCAGTGAAGTACTAGCGGGGGAGACCCAGTACTTC. Its protein is CAISEVLAGETQYF.

The chain links TRBV2 to TRBJ1-5; D is unresolved. This CDR3 is 14 amino acids long. Per the germline V gene, CDR1 is SNHLY and CDR2 is FYNNEI. V dropped 3 bases and J dropped 1 base, with 7 bases sitting between them. The CDR3, as DNA: TGTGCCAGCAGTGAGCGTAAGAGCAATCAGCCCCAGCATTTT. Translated: CASSERKSNQPQHF. Full variable domain (missing parts from reference TRBV2 and TRBJ1-5): EPEVTQTPSHQVTQMGQEVILRCVPISNHLYFYWYRQILGQKVEFLVSFYNNEISEKSEIFDDQFSVERPDGSNFTLKIRSTKLEDSAMYFCASSERKSNQPQHFGDGTRLSIL.

This chain connects TRBV7-2 to TRBJ1-1; D is ambiguous. Germline lookup yields CDR1 SGHTA and CDR2 FQGNSA. V gave up 4 bases and J gave up 3 bases, with 9 bases separating them. The CDR3 extends over 13 amino acids. As DNA, the CDR3 is TGTGCCAGCAGCTGGGAGAAGTACACTGAAGCTTTCTTT. This encodes CASSWEKYTEAFF.

This chain links TRBV5-6 with TRBJ2-2; TRBD2 matches 10 bases. V lost 4 bases, J lost 2 bases, and 8 bases stayed unmatched. From germline, CDR1 is SGHDT and CDR2 YYEEEE. CDR3 length: 17 residues. The CDR3: CASSLGGLAANTGELFF. CDR3 bases: TGTGCCAGCAGCCTGGGTGGACTAGCGGCAAACACCGGGGAGCTGTTTTTT.

The chain carries TRBV6-5 and TRBJ2-7; 10 nucleotides match TRBD1. Germline V gene data show CDR1 as MNHEY and CDR2 as SVGAGI. V lost 6 bases, J lost 6 bases, and 11 bases stayed unmatched. The CDR3 consists of 15 residues. The CDR3 DNA is TGTGCCAGCAGATCAGGGGGGACAGGGGTTCGCGAGCAGTACTTC. Its translation: CASRSGGTGVREQYF.

The chain couples TRBV29-1 to TRBJ2-3; 10 bases agree with TRBD1. CDR3 size: 15 residues. The germline gives CDR1 SQVTM, CDR2 ANQGSEA. Losses at the gene ends were 3 bases for V and 6 bases for J; bases not matched to a gene: 9. CDR3 in amino acids: CSVDQGGQGRDTQYF. CDR3 DNA: TGCAGCGTTGATCAGGGGGGACAGGGGCGGGATACGCAGTATTTT.

This clone was picked up a small number of times. This chain uses TRBV5-1 with TRBJ1-4; D is uncertain. With 0 bases removed from V and 5 bases from J, the gap between germline ends came to 8 bases. The CDR3 totals 14 residues. Germline V CDR1 and CDR2: SGHRS, YFSETQ. The CDR3 loop reads CASSLVPSNEKLFF. As DNA, the CDR3 is TGCGCCAGCAGCTTGGTCCCCTCGAATGAAAAACTGTTTTTT.

The chain uses TRBV12-3 or TRBV12-4 and TRBJ1-2, with a weak D call TRBD1 (6 bases). The CDR3 sequence is 13 residues long. Trimming took 4 bases from V and 8 from J, leaving 14 bases between them. CDR3 amino acids: CASSSTGLRGYTF. In nucleotides, the CDR3 is TGTGCCAGCAGTTCGACAGGTCTGAGGGGCTACACCTTC.

V and J are TRBV9 and TRBJ2-2, with a tentative D call TRBD2 (5 bases). From germline, CDR1 is SGDLS and CDR2 YYNGEE. This CDR3 spans 16 amino acids. Trimming shortened V by 4 bases and J by 6 bases, and 19 bases separated the two germline ends. This CDR3 reads CASSRGGVMEAGELFF. CDR3 nucleotide sequence: TGTGCCAGCAGCCGGGGTGGGGTGATGGAGGCCGGGGAGCTGTTTTTT.

CDR3 region: CASSKTRDPPYNEQFF. The CDR3 DNA reads as TGTGCCAGCAGCAAGACCCGGGATCCCCCCTACAATGAGCAGTTCTTC. This chain uses TRBV7-2 with TRBJ2-1; possibly TRBD2 for D (5 bases). The CDR3 is 16 amino acids. Trimming stripped 5 bases from V and 2 bases from J, with 16 bases between. From germline, CDR1 is SGHTA and CDR2 FQGNSA.

The chain employs TRBV19 and TRBJ1-3; tentative D call: TRBD1 (5 bases). The germline CDR1 and CDR2 sequences are LNHDA and SQIVND (reference sequence). The CDR3 has 13 residues. The germline V and J ends were trimmed by 3 bases and 7 bases, with 10 bases remaining between them. The CDR3 sequence is CASSIRVRNTIYF. Here the CDR3 DNA reads TGTGCCAGTAGTATCAGGGTTCGGAACACCATATATTTT.

The rearrangement joins TRBV6-2 or TRBV6-3 to TRBJ2-7; D not certain. With 2 bases removed from V and 4 bases from J, the gap between germline ends came to 9 bases. CDR1 and CDR2 (germline): MNHEY, SVGEGT. There are 13 residues in the CDR3. The CDR3 coding sequence is TGTGCCAGCAGTTACGGGCCAACTTACGAGCAGTACTTC. It is translated as CASSYGPTYEQYF.

The chain uses TRBV5-1 and TRBJ1-4; D perhaps matches TRBD1 (6 bases). V lost 0 bases to trimming and J lost 0 bases, with 9 bases between them. The germline CDR1 and CDR2 sequences are SGHRS and YFSETQ. The CDR3 extends over 16 amino acids. The CDR3 reads CASSLGSGATNEKLFF. CDR3 bases: TGCGCCAGCAGCTTGGGATCAGGGGCAACTAATGAAAAACTGTTTTTT.

Concerning this clone itself: Other DNA sequences in this sample translate to the same CDR3. The chain has TRBV28 and TRBJ1-1; possibly TRBD1 for D (5 bases). The germline V gene has CDR1 MDHEN and CDR2 SYDVKM. This CDR3 contains 14 residues. V dropped 6 bases and J dropped 0 bases, with 11 bases sitting between them. The CDR3 here is CASSPGLLNTEAFF. DNA of the CDR3: TGTGCCAGCAGCCCGGGACTCCTGAACACTGAAGCTTTCTTT.

This chain joins TRBV2 and TRBJ1-1; TRBD1 matches 7 bases. The CDR3 is 15 amino acids. CDR1 and CDR2 from the germline V gene are SNHLY and FYNNEI. V lost 6 bases to trimming and J lost 1 base; unmatched junction nucleotides: 8. CDR3 sequence reads: CASRETQGTNTEAFF. CDR3 in DNA: TGTGCCAGCAGGGAAACACAGGGGACGAACACTGAAGCTTTCTTT.

This chain links TRBV5-1 with TRBJ2-2; 9 bases line up with TRBD2. Germline V gene sequence: CDR1 SGHRS, CDR2 YFSETQ. This CDR3 contains 15 residues. Trimming took 6 bases from V and 6 from J; bases not matched to a gene: 9. This CDR3 reads CASTWREGQSGELFF. The DNA for the CDR3 is TGCGCCAGCACTTGGCGGGAGGGCCAGTCCGGGGAGCTGTTTTTT.

V gene TRBV7-2 combines with J gene TRBJ2-2, with D possibly TRBD1 on 5 matching bases. Trimming stripped 5 bases from V and 6 bases from J, with 16 bases between. Germline CDR1 SGHTA, CDR2 FQGNSA. The CDR3 covers 15 residues. The CDR3 coding sequence is TGTGCCAGCAGCGCCCAGGGCAGCTTGTCCGGGGAGCTGTTTTTT. Translation: CASSAQGSLSGELFF.

The rearrangement uses TRBV2 and TRBJ1-5, with D possibly matching TRBD1 (6 bases). The CDR3 runs 15 residues. Germline CDR1 and CDR2: SNHLY and FYNNEI. With 0 bases removed from V and 6 bases from J, the gap between germline ends came to 12 bases. CDR3 DNA sequence: TGTGCCAGCAGTGAAGCAAGAGGGGGAAGTCAGCCCCAGCATTTT. Translation gives CASSEARGGSQPQHF.

The CDR3 nucleotides read TGTGCCAGCAGCTTTGCAGGTCCAGGCGAGCAGTACTTC. It specifies CASSFAGPGEQYF. The gene calls are TRBV5-6 and TRBJ2-7; D not resolved. V lost 2 bases to trimming and J lost 6 bases, with 12 bases between them. This CDR3 contains 13 residues. Looked up from germline, CDR1 is SGHDT and CDR2 is YYEEEE.

The CDR3, as DNA: TGTGCCAGTAGTAGATACAGAGACCTCACTGAAGCTTTCTTT. It encodes CASSRYRDLTEAFF. The chain carries TRBV19 and TRBJ1-1; D is unresolved. This CDR3 is 14 amino acids long. From germline, CDR1 is LNHDA and CDR2 SQIVND (reference sequence). The V end lost 4 bases, the J end lost 4 bases, and 13 bases lay between the germline ends. Variable domain in full (rest from reference TRBV19 and TRBJ1-1): DGGITQSPKYLFRKEGQNVTLSCEQNLNHDAMYWYRQDPGQGLRLIYYSQIVNDFQKGDIAEGYSVSREKKESFPLTVTSAQKNPTAFYLCASSRYRDLTEAFFGQGTRLTVV.